One and the same sample provided the 25 T cell receptor beta chains below, sequenced in a study of PD-1 blockade in classical Hodgkin lymphoma. Clones were read by immunoSEQ multiplex PCR, and TCRdb kept only the in-frame ones, dropping some. The table shows some 62,000 clones, with about 91% occurring only once. All patients experienced relapse after autologous stem cell transplantation, and brentuximab vedotin exposure was variable. The sample in question was peripheral blood mononuclear cells (PBMCs), obtained at baseline. The receptors derive from a human donor with classical Hodgkin lymphoma.

The chain couples TRBV14 to TRBJ2-2, with 7 bases fitting TRBD1. The CDR3 contains 15 residues. The germline V gene has CDR1 SGHDN and CDR2 FVKESK. The ends lost 5 bases at V and 3 bases at J; junction bases unmatched: 6. Written as DNA, the CDR3 is TGTGCCAGCAGCTTCGGACAGGCGTACACCGGGGAGCTGTTTTTT. Amino acids: CASSFGQAYTGELFF.

V gene TRBV19 combines with J gene TRBJ2-1; 8 bases match TRBD2. Germline CDR1 and CDR2: LNHDA and SQIVND (reference sequence). Losses at the gene ends were 3 bases for V and 0 bases for J; bases not matched to a gene: 7. CDR3 size: 17 residues. CDR3 bases: TGTGCCAGTAGTATGGGGAGCGGGGGCCACTCCTACAATGAGCAGTTCTTC. This encodes CASSMGSGGHSYNEQFF.

CDR3 sequence: CASSYSIRLSYGYTF. The CDR3 bases are TGTGCCAGCAGTTACTCGATTCGCCTCTCCTATGGCTACACCTTC. The chain carries TRBV6-5 and TRBJ1-2; D not certain. Trimming took 0 bases from V and 4 from J, leaving 12 bases between them. This CDR3 comprises 15 residues. Germline V gene sequence: CDR1 MNHEY, CDR2 SVGAGI.

This chain joins TRBV12-5 and TRBJ2-2, with D perhaps given as TRBD1 or TRBD2 (5 bases each). Germline loops: CDR1 LGHNT, CDR2 FRNRAP. V was shortened by 0 bases and J by 1 base, with 12 bases between the two germline ends. The CDR3 contains 17 residues. For the CDR3, the DNA is TGTGCTAGTGGTTTGGTAAGGGGAGCTCAGAACACCGGGGAGCTGTTTTTT. This codes for CASGLVRGAQNTGELFF.

The chain joins TRBV7-7 to TRBJ2-7; a weak D match, TRBD1 (5 bases). Between the trimmed V and J ends, which lost 3 bases and 0 bases, there was a span of 9 bases. CDR3 length: 14 residues. Germline CDR1 and CDR2: SSHAT and FNYEAQ (reference sequence). The CDR3 protein is CASSFKGPSYEQYF. CDR3 DNA sequence: TGTGCCAGCAGCTTCAAGGGGCCCTCCTACGAGCAGTACTTC.

The V and J genes are TRBV5-4 and TRBJ2-1, with TRBD2 matching 12 bases. Germline CDR1 SGHNT, CDR2 YYREEE (reference sequence). J lost 9 bases, V lost 4 bases, and 11 bases had no gene match. The CDR3 covers 16 residues. The CDR3 sequence is CASSQGPSGGAGEQFF. Here the CDR3 DNA reads TGTGCCAGCAGCCAGGGTCCTAGCGGGGGGGCAGGTGAGCAGTTCTTC.

This rearrangement joins TRBV28 to TRBJ2-6, with D uncertain. V lost 1 base to trimming and J lost 1 base, with 8 bases between them. Looked up from germline, CDR1 is MDHEN and CDR2 is SYDVKM. The CDR3 is 16 residues long. DNA of the CDR3: TGTGCCAGCAGTTTATTATCGGGTTCTGGGGCCAACGTCCTGACTTTC. Its protein is CASSLLSGSGANVLTF.

The rearrangement joins TRBV18 to TRBJ1-3; 7 nucleotides line up with TRBD1. The V gene end was trimmed by 4 bases and the J gene end by 0 bases; junction bases not matched to a gene: 0. Germline-derived CDR1 and CDR2 are KGHSH and LQKENI. This CDR3 is built from 14 residues. This CDR3 reads CASSQGASGNTIYF. DNA for the CDR3: TGTGCCAGCTCACAGGGGGCCTCTGGAAACACCATATATTTT.

The chain recombines TRBV6-6 with TRBJ2-3; D is uncertain. Trimming shortened V by 2 bases and J by 0 bases, and 9 bases separated the two germline ends. This CDR3 region has 15 residues. Germline V CDR1 and CDR2: MNHNY, SVGAGI (reference sequence). CDR3 residues: CASSYASASTDTQYF. DNA of the CDR3: TGTGCCAGCAGTTACGCCTCCGCCAGCACAGATACGCAGTATTTT.

This sequence joins TRBV15 and TRBJ2-1, with D perhaps TRBD1 or TRBD2 (5 bases each). The CDR3 sequence is 14 residues long. Germline V CDR1 and CDR2: LNHNV, YYDKDF (reference sequence). Trimming took off 9 bases at V and 2 bases at J, with 14 bases between the two ends. CDR3 nucleotide sequence: TGTGCCACTGAACAGGTGAGGGCCTACAATGAGCAGTTCTTC. Its translation is CATEQVRAYNEQFF.

The rearrangement links TRBV7-3 to TRBJ1-1, with a weak D call TRBD1 (5 bases). The V end lost 1 base, the J end lost 1 base, and 13 bases lay between the germline ends. CDR3 length equals 16 residues. The germline V gene encodes CDR1 SGHTA and CDR2 FQGTGA. CDR3 in amino acids: CASSLSGGAGNTEAFF. In DNA form, the CDR3 reads TGTGCCAGCAGCTTAAGTGGGGGAGCGGGGAACACTGAAGCTTTCTTT.

The J gene is TRBJ1-1, the V gene TRBV2; D ambiguous. The CDR3 contains 13 residues. Trimming removed 7 bases from V and 11 bases from J, with 20 bases in between. Germline V gene data show CDR1 as SNHLY and CDR2 as FYNNEI. The CDR3 region is CASTPVGRGYAFF. CDR3 DNA sequence: TGTGCCAGCACCCCGGTCGGACGAGGCTACGCTTTCTTT.

J is TRBJ2-5 and V is TRBV28, with D hard to call. CDR3 length equals 13 residues. Trimming took off 3 bases at V and 3 bases at J, with 8 bases between the two ends. Germline V gene sequence: CDR1 MDHEN, CDR2 SYDVKM. In DNA, the CDR3 is TGTGCCAGCAGTTTTAACTTAGAAGAGACCCAGTACTTC. Its translation is CASSFNLEETQYF. Together with reference TRBV28 and TRBJ2-5, the CDR3 gives the full variable domain: DVKVTQSSRYLVKRTGEKVFLECVQDMDHENMFWYRQDPGLGLRLIYFSYDVKMKEKGDIPEGYSVSREKKERFSLILESASTNQTSMYLCASSFNLEETQYFGPGTRLLVL.

The V and J genes are TRBV6-5 and TRBJ1-2, with D unresolved. The CDR3 spans 12 residues. Trimming shortened V by 7 bases and J by 4 bases, and 10 bases separated the two germline ends. CDR1 and CDR2 (germline): MNHEY, SVGAGI. CDR3 sequence (DNA): TGTGCCAGCAAGCGGGGTGGCTATGGCTACACCTTC. Translated: CASKRGGYGYTF.

The CDR3 sequence: CASSEYGEGTYGYTF. For the CDR3, the DNA is TGTGCCAGCAGTGAATATGGTGAGGGGACCTATGGCTACACCTTC. The rearrangement joins TRBV25-1 to TRBJ1-2; a weak D match, TRBD1 (5 bases). Trimming took off 0 bases at V and 4 bases at J, with 12 bases between the two ends. The CDR3 is 15 residues long. Germline values: CDR1 MGHDK, CDR2 SYGVNS.

The chain recombines TRBV2 with TRBJ1-5; the D gene is possibly TRBD1 (5 bases). The CDR3 consists of 15 residues. CDR1 SNHLY and CDR2 FYNNEI come from the germline V gene. V lost 5 bases and J 0 bases, leaving 11 bases between the germline ends. CDR3 region: CASSPGRVSNQPQHF. Written as DNA, the CDR3 is TGTGCCAGCAGTCCCGGCAGGGTTAGCAATCAGCCCCAGCATTTT. The entire variable domain, with the rest obtained from reference TRBV2 and TRBJ1-5, is as follows: EPEVTQTPSHQVTQMGQEVILRCVPISNHLYFYWYRQILGQKVEFLVSFYNNEISEKSEIFDDQFSVERPDGSNFTLKIRSTKLEDSAMYFCASSPGRVSNQPQHFGDGTRLSIL.

The rearrangement links TRBV18 to TRBJ1-2, with 8 bases aligning to TRBD1. The CDR3 spans 15 residues. CDR1 is KGHSH and CDR2 is LQKENI in the germline V gene. Trimming removed 1 base from V and 8 bases from J; junction bases left unmatched: 9. The CDR3 sequence is CASSPRPDRGGGYTF. CDR3 DNA: TGTGCCAGCTCACCACGACCTGACAGGGGAGGGGGCTACACCTTC.

The chain carries TRBV9 and TRBJ2-1; D gene uncertain. The CDR3 extends over 12 amino acids. The germline V gene encodes CDR1 SGDLS and CDR2 YYNGEE. The ends were cut back, 4 bases at V and 6 bases at J, with 8 bases in the middle. CDR3 coding DNA: TGTGCCAGCAGCCCCTTGGGCAATGAGCAGTTCTTC. The encoded protein is CASSPLGNEQFF.

The genes are TRBV6-5 and TRBJ1-1; no firm D call. CDR1 and CDR2 (germline): MNHEY, SVGAGI. Trimming took off 6 bases at V and 0 bases at J, with 11 bases between the two ends. This CDR3 has 14 amino acids. In nucleotides, the CDR3 is TGTGCCAGCAGAAATTCAAGGGTGAACACTGAAGCTTTCTTT. As protein: CASRNSRVNTEAFF.

This chain joins TRBV18 and TRBJ1-1; maybe TRBD1 (5 bases). This CDR3 is 14 amino acids long. Trimming took 3 bases from V and 4 from J, leaving 12 bases between them. Germline CDR1 and CDR2: KGHSH and LQKENI. The CDR3 sequence is CASSPDAGVTEAFF. In nucleotides, the CDR3 is TGTGCCAGCTCACCTGATGCGGGGGTCACTGAAGCTTTCTTT.

This chain uses TRBV19 with TRBJ1-2; a possible D gene is TRBD1 (5 bases). V lost 7 bases and J lost 1, with 19 bases in between. The germline CDR1 and CDR2 sequences are LNHDA and SQIVND (reference sequence). The CDR3 is 16 amino acids. Here the CDR3 reads CASTSWWGRSNYGYTF. The CDR3 nucleotides are TGTGCCAGTACCTCATGGTGGGGCCGAAGTAACTATGGCTACACCTTC.

This sequence joins TRBV7-1 and TRBJ1-2; 7 bases align to TRBD1. TRBV7-1 is designated an ORF whose function remains uncertain. With 5 bases clipped from V and 4 bases from J, the junction kept 7 bases outside the gene matches. This CDR3 contains 14 residues. CDR3 sequence (DNA): TGTGCCAGCAGCCTTAACGGGACAGCCTATGGCTACACCTTC. This sequence encodes CASSLNGTAYGYTF.

A few counts support this clone. V usage is TRBV21-1 and J usage is TRBJ2-1; the table's D call, TRBD2, was not checked against the DNA. TRBV21-1 is a known pseudogene. There are 21 residues in the CDR3. In DNA form, the CDR3 reads TGTGCCAGCAGCCCGGGGGGTCTTTGGAAGATTAGCGGCAGCTCCTACAATGAGCAGTTCTTC. This gives the protein CASSPGGLWKISGSSYNEQFF.

The J gene is TRBJ1-1, the V gene TRBV10-3; the D is unclear. Germline CDR1 ENHRY, CDR2 SYGVKD. Trimming left V 8 bases short and J 3 bases short, with 10 bases between. This CDR3 is 12 amino acids long. This chain's CDR3 is CAISPRDTEAFF. DNA for the CDR3: TGTGCCATCTCCCCTCGGGACACTGAAGCTTTCTTT.

The chain has TRBV20-1 and TRBJ1-1; no clear D gene. This CDR3 region has 10 residues. CDR1 and CDR2 from the germline V gene are DFQATT and SNEGSKA (reference sequence). V was clipped by 6 bases and J by 1 base, with 3 bases between them. CDR3 DNA sequence: TGCAGTGCCTGGAACACTGAAGCTTTCTTT. Translation gives CSAWNTEAFF.